Listed below are T cell receptor beta chains from one sample, sequenced in a study of graft-versus-host responses after intestinal transplantation. No antigen has been identified for these receptors. Generated by immunoSEQ multiplex PCR, the TCRdb table keeps only in-frame clones and is missing some. The repertoire consists of 40,000 to 45,000 clones, with around 95% occurring once and the leading ten covering 0.45% to 0.65%. The specimen was unstimulated CD8+ T cells sorted from spleen or lymph node cells, collected before transplant. These receptors were collected from a human donor who was the organ donor for an intestinal transplant. The CDR3 runs from the conserved cysteine through the conserved F or W.

J gene: TRBJ2-7; V gene: TRBV2; CDR3 protein: CASSENTSGVLEQYF
J gene: TRBJ2-2; V gene: TRBV6-1; CDR3 protein: CASSETEDWAGELFF
J gene: TRBJ2-3; V gene: TRBV9; CDR3 protein: CASSPRQGGDTDTQYF
J gene: TRBJ1-2; V gene: TRBV5-8; CDR3 protein: CASSFRGTPYGYTF
J gene: TRBJ2-2; V gene: TRBV4-3; CDR3 protein: CASSQEGGATGELFF
J gene: TRBJ1-1; V gene: TRBV7-9; CDR3 protein: CASSSLTGGAKIEAFF
J gene: TRBJ1-5; V gene: TRBV21-1; CDR3 protein: CASSRGGNYSNQPQHF
J gene: TRBJ2-3; V gene: TRBV19; CDR3 protein: CASSIDNTDTQYF
J gene: TRBJ2-5; V gene: TRBV9; CDR3 protein: CASSVVSNQETQYF
J gene: TRBJ2-3; V gene: TRBV9; CDR3 protein: CASSVVSGASDTQYF
J gene: TRBJ2-5; V gene: TRBV5-1; CDR3 protein: CASSLLAGELQETQYF
J gene: TRBJ1-4; V gene: TRBV21-1; CDR3 protein: CAQGAGEKLFF
J gene: TRBJ2-7; V gene: TRBV7-9; CDR3 protein: CASSPTGGYEQYF
J gene: TRBJ1-1; V gene: TRBV5-4; CDR3 protein: CASSLDRTEAFF
J gene: TRBJ2-7; V gene: TRBV18; CDR3 protein: CASSPPSLSYEQYF
J gene: TRBJ2-7; V gene: TRBV9; CDR3 protein: CASSVGGQTYEQYF
J gene: TRBJ1-1; V gene: TRBV5-4; CDR3 protein: CASSQNTEAFF
J gene: TRBJ2-7; V gene: TRBV30; CDR3 protein: CAWSAWEQLTSYEQYF
J gene: TRBJ1-1; V gene: TRBV5-1; CDR3 protein: CASSMAAFGTEAFF
J gene: TRBJ2-3; V gene: TRBV7-2; CDR3 protein: CASSLADFFSSSTDTQYF
J gene: TRBJ1-6; V gene: TRBV19; CDR3 protein: CASSPEGYSSVGSPLHF
J gene: TRBJ2-7; V gene: TRBV7-8; CDR3 protein: CASSPGYEQYF
J gene: TRBJ2-2; V gene: TRBV4-2; CDR3 protein: CASSRGFPGELFF
J gene: TRBJ1-6; V gene: TRBV27; CDR3 protein: CASSLSGSSYNSPLHF
J gene: TRBJ2-1; V gene: TRBV11-3; CDR3 protein: CASSPWAGSSYNEQFF
J gene: TRBJ1-3; V gene: TRBV2; CDR3 protein: CASSGWWHSGNTIYF